The T cell receptor beta chain under discussion was sequenced for a study of T cell responses to AZD1222 COVID-19 vaccine. Profiled with immunoSEQ multiplex PCR; TCRdb holds only in-frame clones, not every one. The sample lists more than 85,000 clones; around 90% were seen once. The CDR3 sequence is 15 residues long. The germline gives CDR1 MDHEN, CDR2 SYDVKM. Trimming took 5 bases from V and 1 from J, leaving 14 bases between them. The clonotype was recovered from an adult in good health. Source: peripheral blood, taken on day 0 of AZD1222 vaccination. The rearrangement joins TRBV28 to TRBJ1-1; D may be TRBD1 (6 bases). DNA for the CDR3: TGTGCCAGCAGTCTGCAGACAGGTCGGAACACTGAAGCTTTCTTT. As protein: CASSLQTGRNTEAFF.